This is a list of T cell receptor beta chains from one sample in a study of cytomegalovirus exposure and HLA in healthy donors. Here immunoSEQ multiplex PCR was the method, and the copy in TCRdb shows in-frame clones only, minus some. The sample shows approximately 150,000 clones, approximately 87% of them seen only once. Material: PBMCs. These receptors came from a woman aged 30 to 39 in good health and CMV-seronegative. The CDR3 runs from the conserved cysteine through the conserved F or W. A D gene is named only where the DNA matches it firmly. Part of the rows lack a size; the others show once, few, many or a class for expanded clones.

>TRBV7-2|TRBJ1-1|NA|NA
CASSPTRTDTEAFF
TGTGCCAGCAGCCCCACCCGCACGGACACTGAAGCTTTCTTT
>TRBV11-2|TRBJ2-1|NA|NA
CASTIGLALYNEQFF
TGTGCCAGCACCATCGGTCTAGCGCTGTACAATGAGCAGTTCTTC
>TRBV2|TRBJ2-1|NA|TRBD1
CASSDRGQSNEQFF
TGTGCCAGCAGTGACCGGGGACAGAGCAATGAGCAGTTCTTC
>TRBV9|TRBJ1-4|NA|NA
CASSVGAATTNEKLFF
TGTGCCAGCAGCGTAGGAGCGGCTACAACTAATGAAAAACTGTTTTTT
>TRBV6-6|TRBJ1-2|few|NA
CASAADNYGYTF
TGTGCCAGCGCTGCAGATAACTATGGCTACACCTTC
>TRBV4-1|TRBJ1-1|NA|NA
CASSQDGDEAFF
TGCGCCAGCAGCCAAGACGGAGATGAAGCTTTCTTT
>TRBV27|TRBJ2-1|NA|NA
CASSLWGGMSYNEQFF
TGTGCCAGCAGTTTATGGGGGGGCATGTCCTACAATGAGCAGTTCTTC
>TRBV27|TRBJ2-2|NA|TRBD2
CASSRGGGYTGELFF
TGTGCCAGCAGCCGCGGGGGGGGATACACCGGGGAGCTGTTTTTT
>TRBV4-3|TRBJ2-1|NA|TRBD2
CASSQDRASGGAKNEQFF
TGCGCCAGCAGCCAAGATAGGGCTAGCGGGGGGGCTAAGAATGAGCAGTTCTTC
>TRBV11-2|TRBJ2-7|NA|NA
CASSFLYEQYF
TGTGCCAGCAGCTTTCTCTACGAGCAGTACTTC
>TRBV4-3|TRBJ2-1|NA|TRBD2
CASSSLAGGQDEQFF
TGCGCCAGCAGCTCACTAGCGGGGGGGCAGGATGAGCAGTTCTTC
>TRBV5-1|TRBJ1-1|once|NA
CASSEIRAGGTEAFF
TGCGCCAGCAGCGAAATCAGGGCGGGGGGCACTGAAGCTTTCTTT
>TRBV9|TRBJ2-7|NA|NA
CASSITPDRTYEQYF
TGTGCCAGCAGCATTACCCCAGACAGGACCTACGAGCAGTACTTC
>TRBV2|TRBJ1-5|NA|NA
CASSAGQPQHF
TGTGCCAGCAGTGCAGGCCAGCCCCAGCATTTT
>TRBV9|TRBJ1-3|NA|TRBD1
CASSFLDRPTSGNTIYF
TGTGCCAGCAGCTTCCTGGACAGGCCAACCTCTGGAAACACCATATATTTT
>TRBV27|TRBJ2-2|NA|NA
CASSFIAGLGTGELFF
TGTGCCAGCAGTTTTATTGCAGGGTTGGGCACCGGGGAGCTGTTTTTT
>TRBV14|TRBJ1-3|NA|NA
CASSRGNTIYF
TGTGCCAGCAGTAGAGGAAACACCATATATTTT
>TRBV4-1|TRBJ1-1|NA|NA
CASSQDAGGNTEAFF
TGCGCCAGCAGCCAAGATGCGGGGGGGAACACTGAAGCTTTCTTT
>TRBV2|TRBJ2-1|NA|NA
CASSAQAVYNEQFF
TGTGCCAGCAGTGCCCAGGCAGTCTACAATGAGCAGTTCTTC
>TRBV6-5|TRBJ1-2|once|TRBD1
CASSHQTTGNYGYTF
TGTGCCAGCAGTCACCAGACGACAGGGAACTATGGCTACACCTTC
>TRBV4-1|TRBJ2-2|few|NA
CASSQDRGELFF
TGCGCCAGCAGCCAAGACAGGGGGGAGCTGTTTTTT
>TRBV6-1|TRBJ1-6|NA|TRBD1
CASTWTGGQSPLHF
TGTGCCAGCACGTGGACAGGCGGGCAATCACCCCTCCACTTT
>TRBV7-9|TRBJ2-7|NA|NA
CASSEGAISYEQYF
TGTGCCAGCAGCGAAGGGGCAATCTCCTACGAGCAGTACTTC
>TRBV4-1|TRBJ1-1|NA|NA
CASSQNPQGENTEAFF
TGCGCCAGCAGCCAAAATCCGCAAGGGGAGAACACTGAAGCTTTCTTT
>TRBV11-2|TRBJ1-1|NA|NA
CASSLGGNTEAFF
TGTGCCAGCAGCTTAGGGGGCAACACTGAAGCTTTCTTT
>TRBV5-1|TRBJ2-1|NA|TRBD2
CASSLGLAGGNYNEQFF
TGCGCCAGCAGCCTTGGACTAGCGGGGGGGAATTACAATGAGCAGTTCTTC
>TRBV6-5|TRBJ1-2|NA|NA
CASIPRGAGGYTF
TGTGCCAGCATCCCTCGGGGGGCGGGTGGCTACACCTTC
>TRBV19|TRBJ1-2|NA|NA
CASSPVASYGYTF
TGTGCCAGTAGTCCCGTGGCCTCATATGGCTACACCTTC
>TRBV7-2|TRBJ2-3|NA|NA
CASSLPPGQTQYF
TGTGCCAGCAGCTTACCACCGGGACAAACGCAGTATTTT
>TRBV11-2|TRBJ1-4|NA|NA
CASSLAGGNEKLFF
TGTGCCAGCAGCTTAGCAGGCGGGAATGAAAAACTGTTTTTT
>TRBV25-1|TRBJ2-7|NA|TRBD2
CASSKRGAYEQYF
TGTGCCAGCAGTAAGCGGGGTGCCTACGAGCAGTACTTC
>TRBV6-5|TRBJ1-1|NA|TRBD1
CASSYGNRGWPEAFF
TGTGCCAGCAGTTACGGTAACAGGGGTTGGCCTGAAGCTTTCTTT
>TRBV4-1|TRBJ2-7|NA|NA
CASSQDKNSYEQYF
TGCGCCAGCAGCCAAGATAAAAACTCCTACGAGCAGTACTTC
>TRBV15|TRBJ2-5|NA|TRBD2
CATSSRLAGFQETQYF
TGTGCCACCAGCAGTAGACTAGCGGGGTTTCAAGAGACCCAGTACTTC
>TRBV5-6|TRBJ1-3|NA|NA
CASSLENWRGSSGNTIYF
TGTGCCAGCAGCTTGGAGAATTGGCGGGGAAGCTCTGGAAACACCATATATTTT
>TRBV4-1|TRBJ2-7|NA|TRBD1
CASSPLTGPEQYF
TGCGCCAGCAGCCCTTTGACAGGGCCCGAGCAGTACTTC
>TRBV2|TRBJ2-2|NA|NA
CASSEAWGAGELFF
TGTGCCAGCAGTGAAGCGTGGGGAGCCGGGGAGCTGTTTTTT
>TRBV18|TRBJ1-2|NA|NA
CASSRLLSGDYGYTF
TGTGCCAGCTCTCGCCTTTTGTCAGGGGACTATGGCTACACCTTC
>TRBV7-2|TRBJ2-2|NA|NA
CASSAPWGGLLNTGELFF
TGTGCCAGCAGCGCCCCCTGGGGGGGGCTTTTGAACACCGGGGAGCTGTTTTTT
>TRBV5-4|TRBJ1-1|NA|TRBD1
CASSPRGRGTEAFF
TGTGCCAGCAGCCCGAGGGGGCGCGGCACTGAAGCTTTCTTT
>TRBV6-5|TRBJ2-5|NA|NA
CASSYGQVQETQYF
TGTGCCAGCAGTTACGGCCAGGTTCAAGAGACCCAGTACTTC
>TRBV6-5|TRBJ1-5|NA|NA
CASRLSAASNQPQHF
TGTGCCAGCAGACTCAGCGCGGCTAGCAATCAGCCCCAGCATTTT
>TRBV11-2|TRBJ2-3|NA|NA
CASSLEGAGADTQYF
TGTGCCAGCAGCTTAGAGGGGGCCGGCGCAGATACGCAGTATTTT
>TRBV15|TRBJ2-2|NA|NA
CATSRVLGQTNTGELFF
TGTGCCACCAGCAGAGTACTGGGGCAAACTAACACCGGGGAGCTGTTTTTT
>TRBV4-1|TRBJ2-1|NA|TRBD1
CASSQEGDRGHEQFF
TGCGCCAGCAGCCAAGAAGGGGACAGGGGTCATGAGCAGTTCTTC
>TRBV10-1|TRBJ2-7|NA|NA
CASSESLSSYEQYF
TGCGCCAGCAGTGAGTCGTTGTCTTCCTACGAGCAGTACTTC